This TCR beta chain was found in a study of blood T cell repertoires in COVID-19. The V gene end was trimmed by 11 bases and the J gene end by 8 bases; junction bases not matched to a gene: 6. Looked up from germline, CDR1 is SEHNR and CDR2 is FQNEAQ (reference sequence). The CDR3 has 12 amino acids. The data were produced by immunoSEQ multiplex PCR, yet TCRdb's version contains in-frame clones alone and is incomplete. The data show 250,000 to 300,000 clones, around 91% seen once. Sequencing input: peripheral blood. V and J are TRBV7-9 and TRBJ1-6; 7 nucleotides match TRBD1. The receptor was derived from a woman aged 55-69 years with COVID-19, enrolled during active disease. The CDR3 DNA reads as TGTGCCGAAGTTGACAGGGATTCACCCCTCCACTTT. Translating gives CAEVDRDSPLHF.